A selection of T cell receptor beta chains follows, all from one sample in a study of T cells in tuberculosis. The data were produced by immunoSEQ multiplex PCR, yet TCRdb's version contains in-frame clones alone and is incomplete. The table has about 34,000 clones, roughly 90% seen once; the top ten hold less than 2.5%. Sequencing was performed on PBMCs, taken at tuberculosis diagnosis. The receptors here all came from an adult with tuberculosis. The CDR3 runs from the conserved cysteine through the conserved F or W. A D gene is named only where the DNA matches it firmly. Some rows have no size entry. The others give once, few or many, or a class for an expanded clone.

J | V | D | size | CDR3 | DNA
TRBJ2-2 | TRBV28 | NA | once | CASSPSLGGTGELFF | TGTGCCAGCAGTCCATCCCTGGGGGGCACCGGGGAGCTGTTTTTT
TRBJ1-1 | TRBV2 | TRBD1 | NA | CASTRDRGSTEAFF | TGTGCCAGCACCCGGGACAGGGGGTCAACTGAAGCTTTCTTT
TRBJ2-1 | TRBV13 | NA | NA | CASSPPERHGDNEQFF | TGTGCCAGCAGCCCCCCGGAACGGCACGGGGACAATGAGCAGTTCTTC
TRBJ1-2 | TRBV6-1 | NA | once | CASSEGGSMRGYTF | TGTGCCAGCAGTGAAGGCGGTTCCATGAGGGGCTACACCTTC
TRBJ2-1 | TRBV2 | NA | NA | CASSETRPSSYNEQFF | TGTGCCAGCAGCGAAACTAGGCCAAGCTCCTACAATGAGCAGTTCTTC
TRBJ2-4 | TRBV4-1 | TRBD1 | NA | CASSQDRDRNRQYF | TGCGCCAGCAGCCAAGATCGGGACAGGAATCGTCAGTACTTC
TRBJ2-2 | TRBV11-1 | NA | NA | CASSFGGSGGELFF | TGTGCCAGCAGCTTTGGAGGGTCGGGCGGGGAGCTGTTTTTT
TRBJ1-4 | TRBV30 | TRBD1 | NA | CAWRGTGNEKLFF | TGTGCCTGGAGAGGGACAGGGAATGAAAAACTGTTTTTT
TRBJ1-5 | TRBV7-2 | NA | NA | CASSLINTGQPQHF | TGTGCCAGCAGCTTAATTAACACGGGTCAGCCCCAGCATTTT
TRBJ2-5 | TRBV10-3 | TRBD1 | once | CAISVNRGETQYF | TGTGCCATCAGCGTCAACAGGGGAGAGACCCAGTACTTC
TRBJ2-3 | TRBV27 | NA | NA | CASSEGVGAPVDADTQYF | TGTGCCAGCAGCGAAGGGGTGGGGGCACCTGTCGATGCAGATACGCAGTATTTT
TRBJ2-1 | TRBV7-6 | TRBD1 | NA | CASSARQGGDEQFF | TGTGCCAGCAGCGCCAGACAGGGGGGGGATGAGCAGTTCTTC
TRBJ2-1 | TRBV2 | NA | NA | CASSEERGMGNEQFF | TGTGCCAGCAGTGAAGAAAGGGGAATGGGCAATGAGCAGTTCTTC
TRBJ2-5 | TRBV27 | TRBD1 | NA | CASSNHRGLETQYF | TGTGCCAGCAGTAACCACAGGGGGCTGGAGACCCAGTACTTC
TRBJ1-2 | TRBV29-1 | NA | once | CSVERGNGYTF | TGCAGCGTTGAAAGGGGGAATGGCTACACCTTC
TRBJ1-2 | TRBV2 | TRBD1 | NA | CASSVQGEGDLYGYTF | TGTGCCAGCAGTGTTCAGGGGGAAGGCGACCTCTATGGCTACACCTTC
TRBJ2-1 | TRBV7-6 | TRBD2 | NA | CASRNKWASGVRGYNEQFF | TGTGCCAGCAGAAACAAGTGGGCTAGCGGAGTACGGGGCTACAATGAGCAGTTCTTC
TRBJ1-5 | TRBV19 | NA | NA | CASSYPSGNQPQHF | TGTGCCAGTAGTTACCCATCGGGAAATCAGCCCCAGCATTTT
TRBJ1-6 | TRBV2 | TRBD1 | NA | CASSPRQGSYNSPLHF | TGTGCCAGCAGTCCGCGACAGGGTTCCTATAATTCACCCCTCCACTTT
TRBJ2-3 | TRBV20-1 | NA | NA | CSASQDTQYF | TGCAGTGCTTCCCAGGATACGCAGTATTTT
TRBJ1-5 | TRBV5-5 | NA | NA | CASSTGQYNQPQHF | TGTGCCAGCAGCACCGGACAGTACAATCAGCCCCAGCATTTT
TRBJ2-3 | TRBV5-4 | NA | NA | CASSQFRGAQTDTQYF | TGTGCCAGCAGCCAGTTCAGGGGGGCGCAGACAGATACGCAGTATTTT
TRBJ2-2 | TRBV5-1 | TRBD1 | NA | CASSLESPGQSLFSRELFF | TGCGCCAGCAGCTTGGAGTCCCCGGGACAGTCCCTTTTTAGCCGGGAGCTGTTTTTT
TRBJ1-6 | TRBV7-2 | NA | NA | CASSLQGVPNSPLHF | TGTGCCAGCAGCTTACAGGGCGTACCCAATTCACCCCTCCACTTT
TRBJ1-5 | TRBV25-1 | NA | NA | CASSDRGGRGPQHF | TGTGCCAGCAGTGACAGGGGTGGACGAGGGCCCCAGCATTTT
TRBJ1-6 | TRBV29-1 | NA | NA | CSVEVGGNLHF | TGCAGCGTTGAAGTCGGGGGAAACCTCCACTTT
TRBJ2-7 | TRBV10-3 | NA | NA | CAISESAQGVEQYF | TGTGCCATCAGTGAGTCGGCACAGGGCGTCGAGCAGTACTTC
TRBJ2-7 | TRBV5-6 | TRBD1 | NA | CASSYTGVSYEQYF | TGTGCCAGCAGCTATACAGGGGTCTCCTACGAGCAGTACTTC
TRBJ1-3 | TRBV5-4 | NA | NA | CASSPTGSKGNTIYF | TGTGCCAGCAGCCCTACAGGGTCGAAGGGAAACACCATATATTTT
TRBJ1-5 | TRBV5-1 | NA | NA | CASSWGTGENQPQHF | TGCGCCAGCAGCTGGGGGACGGGAGAGAATCAGCCCCAGCATTTT
TRBJ2-7 | TRBV21-1 | NA | NA | CASICVGGDEQYF | TGTGCCAGCATTTGTGTCGGGGGGGACGAGCAGTACTTC
TRBJ2-1 | TRBV2 | NA | few | CANRQESYNEQFF | TGTGCCAACCGACAGGAATCCTACAATGAGCAGTTCTTC
TRBJ2-4 | TRBV4-1 | NA | NA | CASSQVLAGARGQAKNIQYF | TGCGCCAGCAGCCAAGTCCTTGCAGGGGCCCGCGGACAAGCCAAAAACATTCAGTACTTC
TRBJ1-5 | TRBV19 | NA | NA | CASSIVVNQPQHF | TGTGCCAGTAGTATAGTAGTAAATCAGCCCCAGCATTTT
TRBJ2-2 | TRBV28 | NA | NA | CASILPTSGELFF | TGTGCCAGCATCCTACCGACTAGCGGGGAGCTGTTTTTT
TRBJ1-5 | TRBV30 | NA | NA | CAWSVLMAGNQPQHF | TGTGCCTGGAGTGTACTTATGGCGGGCAATCAGCCCCAGCATTTT
TRBJ2-2 | TRBV11-2 | TRBD2 | NA | CASSFPSGGNTGELFF | TGTGCCAGCAGCTTTCCTAGCGGGGGGAACACCGGGGAGCTGTTTTTT
TRBJ1-1 | TRBV30 | NA | NA | CAWRESVNTEAFF | TGTGCCTGGAGAGAGTCGGTGAACACTGAAGCTTTCTTT
TRBJ1-1 | TRBV19 | NA | NA | CASRGGVTEAFF | TGTGCCAGTAGAGGAGGGGTCACGGAAGCTTTCTTT
TRBJ2-1 | TRBV7-8 | TRBD2 | NA | CASSPNRGGNNEQFF | TGTGCCAGCAGCCCGAACCGGGGGGGGAACAATGAGCAGTTCTTC
TRBJ1-1 | TRBV10-2 | TRBD1 | NA | CASSGRRDRGGSRGTEAFF | TGCGCCAGCAGTGGAAGAAGGGACAGGGGAGGGTCGAGAGGCACTGAAGCTTTCTTT
TRBJ2-7 | TRBV6-5 | TRBD2 | NA | CASSYWGGGSSYEQYF | TGTGCCAGCAGTTATTGGGGCGGGGGGAGCTCCTACGAGCAGTACTTC
TRBJ2-5 | TRBV6-5 | NA | NA | CASSFSDRLQETQYF | TGTGCCAGCAGTTTCAGTGACAGGTTACAAGAGACCCAGTACTTC
TRBJ2-3 | TRBV27 | TRBD2 | NA | CASSSRPEDLAGPAGDTQYF | TGTGCCAGCAGTTCCCGGCCCGAAGATCTAGCGGGTCCCGCGGGAGATACGCAGTATTTT
TRBJ1-3 | TRBV6-6 | NA | NA | CASTPGTFSGNTIYF | TGTGCCAGCACTCCGGGGACTTTCTCTGGAAACACCATATATTTT
TRBJ1-4 | TRBV6-5 | NA | NA | CASSYSGGNEKLFF | TGTGCCAGCAGTTACTCAGGAGGGAACGAAAAACTGTTTTTT
TRBJ2-1 | TRBV11-2 | TRBD2 | NA | CASRATSGGRGNEQFF | TGTGCCAGCAGGGCCACTAGCGGGGGGCGTGGCAATGAGCAGTTCTTC
TRBJ2-3 | TRBV5-5 | NA | NA | CASSPGLYHTDTQYF | TGTGCCAGCAGCCCGGGACTCTATCACACAGATACGCAGTATTTT
TRBJ1-5 | TRBV27 | TRBD1 | NA | CASSSRQGLSNQPQHF | TGTGCCAGCAGTTCCAGACAGGGGTTAAGCAATCAGCCCCAGCATTTT
TRBJ2-3 | TRBV2 | NA | NA | CASGGFSTDTQYF | TGTGCCAGCGGAGGGTTTAGCACAGATACGCAGTATTTT
TRBJ1-4 | TRBV5-1 | TRBD1 | NA | CASSRDPGQAEKLFF | TGCGCCAGCAGCCGGGACCCGGGACAGGCTGAAAAACTGTTTTTT
TRBJ2-7 | TRBV4-1 | TRBD1 | NA | CASSPEFTGTGDYEQYF | TGCGCCAGCAGCCCGGAGTTTACCGGGACAGGCGACTACGAGCAGTACTTC
TRBJ2-1 | TRBV7-2 | NA | once | CASSLDASSYNEQFF | TGTGCCAGCAGCTTAGATGCCAGCTCCTACAATGAGCAGTTCTTC
TRBJ1-2 | TRBV5-6 | TRBD1 | once | CASSPGQGEWGYTF | TGTGCCAGCAGCCCGGGACAGGGGGAATGGGGCTACACCTTC
TRBJ2-1 | TRBV27 | TRBD2 | NA | CASSFKRGANNEQFF | TGTGCCAGCAGTTTCAAGCGGGGGGCCAACAATGAGCAGTTCTTC